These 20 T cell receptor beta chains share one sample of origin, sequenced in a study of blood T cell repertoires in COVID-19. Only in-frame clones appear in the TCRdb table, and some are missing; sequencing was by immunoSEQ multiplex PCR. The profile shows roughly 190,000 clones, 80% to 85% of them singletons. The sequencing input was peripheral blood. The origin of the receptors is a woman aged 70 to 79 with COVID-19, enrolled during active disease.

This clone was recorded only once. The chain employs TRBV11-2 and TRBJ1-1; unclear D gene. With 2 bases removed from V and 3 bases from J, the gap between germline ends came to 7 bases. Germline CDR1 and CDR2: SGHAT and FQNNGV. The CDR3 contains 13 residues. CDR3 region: CASSLYPYTEAFF. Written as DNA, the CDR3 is TGTGCCAGCAGCTTATATCCCTACACTGAAGCTTTCTTT.

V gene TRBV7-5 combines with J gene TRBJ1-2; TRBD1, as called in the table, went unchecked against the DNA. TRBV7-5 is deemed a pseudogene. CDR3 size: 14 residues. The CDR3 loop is CARSLGMTRGGYTF. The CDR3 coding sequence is TGTGCCAGAAGCTTAGGCATGACAAGGGGGGGCTACACCTTC.

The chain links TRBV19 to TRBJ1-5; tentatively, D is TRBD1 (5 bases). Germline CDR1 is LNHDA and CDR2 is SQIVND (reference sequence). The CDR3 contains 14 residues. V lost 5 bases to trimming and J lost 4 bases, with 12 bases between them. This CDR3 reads CASSFDSLNQPQHF. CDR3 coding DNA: TGTGCCAGTAGTTTCGACAGCTTGAATCAGCCCCAGCATTTT.

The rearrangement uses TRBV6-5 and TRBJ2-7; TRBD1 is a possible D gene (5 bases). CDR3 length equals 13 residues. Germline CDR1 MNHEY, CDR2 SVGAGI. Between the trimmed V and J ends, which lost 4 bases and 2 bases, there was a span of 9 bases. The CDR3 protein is CASSSDRPYEQYV. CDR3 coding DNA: TGTGCCAGCAGTTCTGACAGACCCTACGAGCAGTACGTC.

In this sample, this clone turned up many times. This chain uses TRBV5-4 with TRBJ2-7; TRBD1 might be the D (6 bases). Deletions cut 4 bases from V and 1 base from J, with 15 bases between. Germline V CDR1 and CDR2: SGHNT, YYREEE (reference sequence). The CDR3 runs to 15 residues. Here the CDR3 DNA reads TGTGCCAGCAGCCGATCTGACAGGCTTTCCTACGAGCAGTACTTC. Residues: CASSRSDRLSYEQYF.

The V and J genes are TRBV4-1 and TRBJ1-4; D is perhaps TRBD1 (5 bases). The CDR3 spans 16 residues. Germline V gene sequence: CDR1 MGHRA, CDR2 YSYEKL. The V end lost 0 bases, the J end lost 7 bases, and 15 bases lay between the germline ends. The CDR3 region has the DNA TGCGCCAGCAGCCAAGATTCCTGGGGCAGGAGTGAAAAACTGTTTTTT. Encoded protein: CASSQDSWGRSEKLFF.

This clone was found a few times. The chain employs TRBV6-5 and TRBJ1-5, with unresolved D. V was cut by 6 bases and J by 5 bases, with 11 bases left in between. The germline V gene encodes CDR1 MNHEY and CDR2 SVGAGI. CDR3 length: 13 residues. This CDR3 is CASSSERDQPQHF. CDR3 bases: TGTGCCAGCAGCTCCGAGCGGGATCAGCCCCAGCATTTT.

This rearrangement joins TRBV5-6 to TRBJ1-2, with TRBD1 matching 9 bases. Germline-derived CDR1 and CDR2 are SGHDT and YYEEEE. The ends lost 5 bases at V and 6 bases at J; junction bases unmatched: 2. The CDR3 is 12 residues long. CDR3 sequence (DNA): TGTGCCAGCAGGGACAGGGGCCATGGCTACACCTTC. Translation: CASRDRGHGYTF.

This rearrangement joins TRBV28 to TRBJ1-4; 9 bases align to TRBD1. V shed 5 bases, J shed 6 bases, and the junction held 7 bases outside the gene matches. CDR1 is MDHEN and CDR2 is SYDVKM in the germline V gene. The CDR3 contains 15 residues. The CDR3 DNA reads TGTGCCAGCAGTGACTCCGGGACAGGGCATGAAAAACTGTTTTTT. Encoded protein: CASSDSGTGHEKLFF. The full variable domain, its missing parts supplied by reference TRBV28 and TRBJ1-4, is DVKVTQSSRYLVKRTGEKVFLECVQDMDHENMFWYRQDPGLGLRLIYFSYDVKMKEKGDIPEGYSVSREKKERFSLILESASTNQTSMYLCASSDSGTGHEKLFFGSGTQLSVL.

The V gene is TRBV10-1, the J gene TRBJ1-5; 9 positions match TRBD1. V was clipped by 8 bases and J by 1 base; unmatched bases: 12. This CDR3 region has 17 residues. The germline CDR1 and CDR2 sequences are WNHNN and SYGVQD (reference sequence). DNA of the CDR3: TGCGCCAGCCTGGGACAGGGCCCTAATTTGAGCAATCAGCCCCAGCATTTT. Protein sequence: CASLGQGPNLSNQPQHF.

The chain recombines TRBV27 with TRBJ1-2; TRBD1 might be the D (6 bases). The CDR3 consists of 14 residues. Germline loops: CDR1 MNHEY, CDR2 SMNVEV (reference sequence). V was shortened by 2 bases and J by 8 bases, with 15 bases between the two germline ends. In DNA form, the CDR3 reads TGTGCCAGCAGTTTAAATGGGGGCCTAAGCGGCTACACCTTC. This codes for CASSLNGGLSGYTF.

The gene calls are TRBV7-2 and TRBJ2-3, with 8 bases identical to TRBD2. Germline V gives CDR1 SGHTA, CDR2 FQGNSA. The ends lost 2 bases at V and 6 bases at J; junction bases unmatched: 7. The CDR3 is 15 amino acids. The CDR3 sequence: CASSLTSGRADTQYF. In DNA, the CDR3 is TGTGCCAGCAGCTTAACGAGCGGGAGAGCCGATACGCAGTATTTT.

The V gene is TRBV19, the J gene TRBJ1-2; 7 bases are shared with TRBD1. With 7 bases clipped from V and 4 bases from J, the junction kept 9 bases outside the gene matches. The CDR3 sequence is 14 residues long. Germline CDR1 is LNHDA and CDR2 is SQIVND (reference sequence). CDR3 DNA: TGTGCCAGTACCTCGACAGGGCTGGGCTATGGCTACACCTTC. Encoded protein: CASTSTGLGYGYTF.

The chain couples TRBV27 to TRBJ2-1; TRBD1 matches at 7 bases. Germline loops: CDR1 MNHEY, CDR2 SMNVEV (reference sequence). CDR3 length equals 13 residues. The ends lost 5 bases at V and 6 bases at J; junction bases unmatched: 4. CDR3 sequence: CASSPRTGNEQFF. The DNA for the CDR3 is TGTGCCAGCAGTCCCCGGACAGGCAATGAGCAGTTCTTC.

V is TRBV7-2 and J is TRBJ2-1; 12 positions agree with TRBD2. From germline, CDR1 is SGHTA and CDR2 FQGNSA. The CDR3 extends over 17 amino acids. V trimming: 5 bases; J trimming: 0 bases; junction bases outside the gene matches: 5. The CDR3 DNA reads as TGTGCCAGCAGCAGACTAGCGGGGGCTAGCTCCTACAATGAGCAGTTCTTC. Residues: CASSRLAGASSYNEQFF.

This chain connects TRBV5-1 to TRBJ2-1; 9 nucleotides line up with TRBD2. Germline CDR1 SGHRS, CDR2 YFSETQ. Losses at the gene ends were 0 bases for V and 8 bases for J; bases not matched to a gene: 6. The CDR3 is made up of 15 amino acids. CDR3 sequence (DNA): TGCGCCAGCAGCTTGGGGCCAGCGGGAGGCGATGAGCAGTTCTTC. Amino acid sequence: CASSLGPAGGDEQFF.

In DNA, the CDR3 is TGTGCCAGCAGCGCCCCGGGGAGTTCACCCCTCCACTTT. Translated, it gives CASSAPGSSPLHF. This chain joins TRBV9 and TRBJ1-6; D not resolved. CDR3 length equals 13 residues. The V and J ends lost 3 bases and 9 bases respectively, with 10 bases between them. Germline CDR1 and CDR2: SGDLS and YYNGEE.

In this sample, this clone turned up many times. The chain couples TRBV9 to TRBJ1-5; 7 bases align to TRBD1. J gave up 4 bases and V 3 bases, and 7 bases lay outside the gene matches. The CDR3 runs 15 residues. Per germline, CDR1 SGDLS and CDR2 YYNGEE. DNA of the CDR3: TGTGCCAGCAGCGGCGGGACAGATACTAATCAGCCCCAGCATTTT. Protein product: CASSGGTDTNQPQHF.

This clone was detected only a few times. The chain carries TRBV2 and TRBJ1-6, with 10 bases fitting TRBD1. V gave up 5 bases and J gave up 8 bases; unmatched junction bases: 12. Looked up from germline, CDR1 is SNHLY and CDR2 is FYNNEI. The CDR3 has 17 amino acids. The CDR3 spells CASSQDTGTGADSPLHF. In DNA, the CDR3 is TGTGCCAGCAGTCAAGATACCGGGACAGGGGCGGATTCACCCCTCCACTTT.

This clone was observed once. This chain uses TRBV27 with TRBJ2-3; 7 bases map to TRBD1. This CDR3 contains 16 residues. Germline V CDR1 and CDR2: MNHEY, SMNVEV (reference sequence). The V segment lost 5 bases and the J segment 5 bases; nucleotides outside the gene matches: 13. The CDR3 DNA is TGTGCCAGCAGTCAACGACAGGGTTGGGGGAGAGATACGCAGTATTTT. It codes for CASSQRQGWGRDTQYF.